The rows below give T cell receptor beta chains drawn from one sample of a study of blood T cells in healthy people across ages. Using its own MiXCR run on the 5' RACE reads, TCRdb lists one record per CDR3 protein. The sample lists roughly 1.6 million distinct CDR3 sequences; 30% to 40% were seen once. The specimen sequenced was blood. All receptors derive from a woman aged 30 to 39 in good health. Each CDR3 is given with its conserved first and last residue. The D gene is left open where the match is weak. Not every row has a clone size; where given, it reads once, few, many or a size class.

clone_size j_call d_call v_call cdr3_aa cdr3_nt
many TRBJ2-1 NA TRBV20-1 CSASSAGGGSYNEQFF TGCAGTGCTAGTTCCGCCGGAGGGGGCTCCTACAATGAGCAGTTCTTC
NA TRBJ2-5 NA TRBV9 CASSPATSSRQETQYF TGTGCCAGCAGCCCTGCGACTAGTAGTAGGCAAGAGACCCAGTACTTC
once TRBJ2-5 NA TRBV12-3/TRBV12-4 CASRRYQETQYF TGTGCCAGCCGAAGGTATCAAGAGACCCAGTACTTC
few TRBJ2-7 NA TRBV20-1 CRLGRDPSSYEQYF TGCAGGCTAGGCCGGGATCCTAGCTCCTACGAGCAGTACTTC
NA TRBJ2-4 NA TRBV20-1 CSARSGEKAKNIQYF TGCAGTGCTAGGTCAGGGGAAAAAGCCAAAAACATTCAGTACTTC
NA TRBJ1-1 NA TRBV15 CATSRVPGETLNTEAFF TGTGCCACCAGCAGAGTCCCGGGGGAAACTCTGAACACTGAAGCTTTCTTT
NA TRBJ2-1 TRBD1 TRBV7-2 CASSSQGGGPSYNEQFF TGTGCCAGCAGCTCCCAAGGGGGCGGTCCCTCCTACAATGAGCAGTTCTTC
NA TRBJ1-6 NA TRBV5-1 CASSPGLRTQDNSPLHF TGCGCCAGCAGCCCCGGTTTGCGGACTCAGGATAATTCACCCCTCCACTTT
NA TRBJ2-2 NA TRBV29-1 CSVRYTGSGELFF TGCAGCGTTCGATATACAGGGTCCGGGGAGCTGTTTTTT
NA TRBJ1-5 NA TRBV20-1 CSAGPTVSDNQPQHF TGCAGTGCCGGGCCGACGGTTTCTGACAATCAGCCCCAGCATTTT
NA TRBJ2-3 NA TRBV7-3 CASSLEPGDFNTQYF TGTGCCAGCAGCTTAGAACCGGGGGACTTCAATACGCAGTATTTT
many TRBJ1-5 NA TRBV7-2 CASSLYRDQPQHF TGTGCCAGCAGTTTATACAGAGATCAGCCCCAGCATTTT
NA TRBJ2-3 NA TRBV3-1 CASSLRGALSTDTQYF TGTGCCAGCAGCCTAAGGGGGGCCCTTAGCACAGATACGCAGTATTTT
NA TRBJ2-5 NA TRBV27 CASSPRTIKTQYF TGTGCCAGCAGTCCCAGGACAATCAAGACCCAGTACTTC
many TRBJ2-7 NA TRBV27 CASSPGGILYEQYF TGTGCCAGCAGCCCGGGCGGAATATTGTACGAGCAGTACTTC
NA TRBJ1-2 NA TRBV20-1 CSASRGEKTYGYTF TGCAGTGCTAGCAGAGGGGAAAAAACCTATGGCTACACCTTC
few TRBJ2-5 NA TRBV18 CASSRMLEETQYF TGTGCCAGCTCACGCATGTTGGAAGAGACCCAGTACTTC
few TRBJ1-2 NA TRBV4-1 CAIGVPGTNYGYTF TGCGCCATTGGAGTCCCAGGCACCAACTATGGCTACACCTTC
NA TRBJ2-5 NA TRBV29-1 CSVATGPGLRGLETQYF TGCAGCGTTGCGACTGGACCGGGTCTCCGGGGGTTGGAGACCCAGTACTTC
NA TRBJ2-7 TRBD1 TRBV12-3/TRBV12-4 CASSSTGDLYEQYF TGTGCCAGCAGTTCGACAGGGGACCTTTACGAGCAGTACTTC
once TRBJ2-1 TRBD1 TRBV24-1 CATGRRDRAYQRFF TGTGCCACCGGTAGGCGGGACAGGGCATATCAACGGTTCTTC
few TRBJ1-1 NA TRBV20-1 CSATLVGGSQLNTEAFF TGCAGTGCCACCCTCGTAGGAGGCAGCCAATTGAACACTGAAGCTTTCTTT
NA TRBJ2-7 TRBD2 TRBV27 CASNSGGRSYEQYF TGTGCCAGCAACTCCGGCGGGAGGTCCTACGAGCAGTACTTC
NA TRBJ1-4 NA TRBV18 CASSRTQEGEKLFF TGTGCCAGCTCACGGACTCAAGAGGGTGAAAAACTGTTTTTT
NA TRBJ2-1 TRBD1 TRBV6-1 CASGGTGREQFF TGTGCCAGTGGAGGGACAGGGAGGGAGCAGTTCTTC
few TRBJ2-2 NA TRBV28 CATLRTPANTGELFF TGTGCCACCCTACGGACACCCGCGAACACCGGGGAGCTGTTTTTT
NA TRBJ2-2 NA TRBV4-1 CASSQRIAVGELFF TGCGCCAGCAGCCAACGGATCGCGGTAGGGGAGCTGTTTTTT
NA TRBJ2-1 TRBD2 TRBV24-1 CATSDWAGGAFNEQFF TGTGCCACCAGTGATTGGGCGGGGGGGGCCTTCAATGAGCAGTTCTTC
NA TRBJ2-1 NA TRBV7-2 CASSFFARPEQFF TGTGCCAGCAGCTTTTTTGCCCGTCCTGAGCAGTTCTTC
NA TRBJ1-2 TRBD1 TRBV5-6 CASSPDRGVANYGYTF TGTGCCAGCAGCCCGGACAGGGGGGTAGCCAACTATGGCTACACCTTC
NA TRBJ2-7 TRBD1 TRBV7-2 CANSSRQGSYEQYF TGTGCCAACAGCTCAAGACAGGGCTCCTACGAGCAGTACTTC
few TRBJ2-7 TRBD2 TRBV18 CASSLGTSGGGYEQYF TGTGCCAGCTCACTTGGGACTAGCGGGGGAGGATACGAGCAGTACTTC
few TRBJ2-5 TRBD2 TRBV6-1 CASSDTWTSGESYQETQYF TGTGCCAGCAGTGATACATGGACTAGCGGGGAATCCTACCAAGAGACCCAGTACTTC
NA TRBJ2-5 NA TRBV4-1 CASSRIPGLGGMETQYF TGCGCCAGCAGCCGAATCCCCGGACTAGGGGGAATGGAGACCCAGTACTTC
NA TRBJ1-1 NA TRBV5-1 CASSLLSGANTEAFF TGCGCCAGCAGCTTGCTTTCAGGGGCGAACACTGAAGCTTTCTTT
few TRBJ2-7 TRBD2 TRBV10-1 CASSESGTSGIYEQYF TGCGCCAGCAGTGAGTCAGGGACTAGCGGGATCTACGAGCAGTACTTC
NA TRBJ2-2 NA TRBV20-1 CSARDRENGELFF TGCAGTGCTAGAGACCGGGAGAACGGGGAGCTGTTTTTT
NA TRBJ2-5 NA TRBV20-1 CSASGGSYQETQYF TGCAGTGCTAGCGGGGGCTCGTACCAAGAGACCCAGTACTTC
NA TRBJ2-7 NA TRBV4-1 CASSQSAPYEQYF TGCGCCAGCAGCCAAAGCGCACCCTACGAGCAGTACTTC
few TRBJ1-1 NA TRBV5-1 CASSLPLQPNTEAFF TGCGCCAGCAGCTTGCCGCTACAGCCGAACACTGAAGCTTTCTTT
NA TRBJ2-5 TRBD2 TRBV24-1 CATSDLFSGSKETQYF TGTGCCACCAGTGATTTGTTTAGCGGGAGTAAAGAGACCCAGTACTTC
NA TRBJ2-6 NA TRBV20-1 CSAEISGANVLTF TGCAGTGCTGAGATCTCTGGGGCCAACGTCCTGACTTTC
NA TRBJ2-1 NA TRBV12-3/TRBV12-4 CASSPRTGESSYNEQFF TGTGCCAGCAGTCCCCGAACGGGGGAAAGCTCCTACAATGAGCAGTTCTTC
NA TRBJ1-3 NA TRBV12-3/TRBV12-4 CASSSWTSSGNTIYF TGTGCCAGCAGTTCATGGACTAGCTCTGGAAACACCATATATTTT
NA TRBJ1-1 NA TRBV30 CAWRTKGLKAFF TGTGCCTGGAGGACGAAGGGGTTAAAAGCTTTCTTT